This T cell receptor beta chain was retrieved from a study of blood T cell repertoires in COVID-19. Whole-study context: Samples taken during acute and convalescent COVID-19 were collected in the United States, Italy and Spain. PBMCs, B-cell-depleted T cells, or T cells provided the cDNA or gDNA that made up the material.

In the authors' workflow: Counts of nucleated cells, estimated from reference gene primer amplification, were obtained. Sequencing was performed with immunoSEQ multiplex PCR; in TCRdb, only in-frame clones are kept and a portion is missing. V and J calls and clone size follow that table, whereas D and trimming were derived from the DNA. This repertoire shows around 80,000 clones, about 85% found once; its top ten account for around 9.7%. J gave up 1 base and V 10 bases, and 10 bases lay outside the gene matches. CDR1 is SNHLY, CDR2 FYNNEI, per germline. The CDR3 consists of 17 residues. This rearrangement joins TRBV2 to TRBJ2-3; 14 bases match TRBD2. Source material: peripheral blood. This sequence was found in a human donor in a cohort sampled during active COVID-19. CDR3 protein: CATPTSGRAYGTDTQYF. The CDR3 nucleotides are TGTGCCACCCCGACTAGCGGGAGGGCCTACGGCACAGATACGCAGTATTTT.